The source of this TCR beta chain is a study of T-cell memory formation after mild COVID-19. Study-wide background: TCR clustering was largely donor specific.

With V trimmed by 4 bases and J by 8 bases, 7 bases remained unmatched. This CDR3 has 14 amino acids. The germline gives CDR1 SGHRS, CDR2 YFSETQ. Barcoded TCR alpha and TCR beta cDNA libraries with UMIs came from 5'RACE using constant-segment primers. TCRdb used MiXCR to reprocess the 5' RACE reads, holding one entry per CDR3 protein. The table has some 320,000 distinct CDR3 sequences, roughly an eighth seen once; the top ten hold around 23%. This clonotype was detected many times. As yet, its antigen is unknown. Study results and limitations: Contracting clones, day 15 to 85, had balanced CD4/CD8, and later expanders favored CD4+.

Sequencing input: PBMCs or a T cell subset sorted from them (not recorded which). The origin of this receptor is a man younger than 30 who had mild COVID-19 (a few samples of this study predate the infection). Cell type and time point are not known. This rearrangement joins TRBV5-1 to TRBJ2-1, with 9 bases matching TRBD2. The CDR3 DNA sequence: TGCGCCAGCAGCCCCCTTAGCGGGGGAGATGAGCAGTTCTTC. Protein sequence: CASSPLSGGDEQFF.